These 4 T cell receptor beta chains were sequenced from one sample in a study of cytomegalovirus exposure and HLA in healthy donors. Method: immunoSEQ multiplex PCR; TCRdb's copy keeps in-frame clones and lacks some. The data hold 150,000 to 160,000 clones, with around 83% observed a single time. The sequencing input was PBMCs. The receptors were sampled from a human donor in good health.

The CDR3 sequence is CSVAGQSQETQYF. CDR3 coding DNA: TGCAGCGTTGCGGGACAGAGCCAAGAGACCCAGTACTTC. The V gene is TRBV29-1, the J gene TRBJ2-5; 7 nucleotides align to TRBD1. This CDR3 comprises 13 residues. Trimming cost V 4 bases and J 1 base; bases outside gene matches: 3. Germline CDR1 is SQVTM and CDR2 is ANQGSEA.

This clone was recorded only once. This chain links TRBV28 with TRBJ1-1; a possible D gene is TRBD1 (6 bases). The CDR3 runs 11 residues. Trimming cost V 2 bases and J 9 bases, with 7 bases left between them. The germline CDR1 and CDR2 sequences are MDHEN and SYDVKM. The CDR3 nucleotides are TGTGCCAGCAGTTTAACAGGGCAAGCTTTCTTT. Protein sequence: CASSLTGQAFF.

For the CDR3, the DNA is TGCAGCGTTGTCCCTAACAGGGATAATCGGAAAGCTTTCTTT. Amino acids: CSVVPNRDNRKAFF. The V and J genes are TRBV29-1 and TRBJ1-1; tentatively, D is TRBD1 (6 bases). The CDR3 length is 14 residues. V was clipped by 4 bases and J by 9 bases, with 21 bases between them. Germline-derived CDR1 and CDR2 are SQVTM and ANQGSEA.

CDR3 nucleotides: TGTGCCAGCAGTTCGCAGGGGGCCGGGGCCAACGTCCTGACTTTC. Amino acid sequence: CASSSQGAGANVLTF. The gene calls are TRBV27 and TRBJ2-6, with TRBD1 matching 8 bases. The CDR3 extends over 15 amino acids. Trimming took 4 bases from V and 4 from J; bases not matched to a gene: 3. Germline CDR1 and CDR2: MNHEY and SMNVEV (reference sequence).